Listed below are T cell receptor beta chains from one sample, sequenced in a study of molecular identifiers for immune sequencing clone quantification. MiXCR was run by TCRdb on the PCR reads, yielding one entry per CDR3 protein. The sample lists more than 550,000 distinct CDR3 sequences, 25% occurring once. Material for sequencing was naive CD8+ T cells from blood, with Jurkat cell RNA spiked in. These receptors came from a human donor in good health. Some libraries in this study had Jurkat cell RNA spiked in. Both conserved end residues are trimmed from each CDR3.

TRBJ1-1	TRBV4-1	ASSQDRGLNTEAL
TRBJ2-1	TRBV11-2	ASSTATGGRHNEQF
TRBJ2-1	TRBV6-6	ASSYSRGGRGYNEQF
TRBJ2-2	TRBV4-1	ASSQDPRAPNTGELF
TRBJ2-3	TRBV12-5	ASGSVLDTQY
TRBJ2-3	TRBV27	ASNIVAGRPGPDTQY
TRBJ1-1	TRBV4-1	ASSQGQLAQYEAF
TRBJ2-7	TRBV7-9	ASTCDGFYEQY
TRBJ2-7	TRBV20-1	SARREDSYEQY
TRBJ1-1	TRBV19	ASTPKQGLNTAAF
TRBJ2-1	TRBV28	ASSTGNFGYEQF
TRBJ1-1	TRBV6-4	ASSAVWGRNTAAF
TRBJ2-2	TRBV19	ASSPYKTSWNTVELF
TRBJ2-5	TRBV2	ASSPWAGGSQETQY
TRBJ2-2	TRBV13	ASSLLLAGDPGELF
TRBJ2-5	TRBV11-2	ASSLAGGSQETQY
TRBJ1-2	TRBV28	ASSSLFGRTEPET
TRBJ1-5	TRBV6-5	ASSPTGTGESLPRWNQPQH
TRBJ2-2	TRBV10-2	ASGTGSTNTGELF
TRBJ2-3	TRBV20-1	SAISTDTQY
TRBJ1-5	TRBV19	ASSSGAGNQPQH
TRBJ1-5	TRBV6-2/TRBV6-3	ASSYSSGDSNQPQH
TRBJ2-3	TRBV10-2	ASSESGDRGLSTDTQY
TRBJ1-1	TRBV4-1	ASSPTAPTEAF
TRBJ2-7	TRBV30	AWSVGTGGFYEQY
NA	TRBV19	ASSIVGLAVDTQH
TRBJ2-3	TRBV29-1	SVGPSYDRVESDTQY
TRBJ2-3	TRBV5-5	ASSLRPISTDTQY
TRBJ2-4	TRBV28	ASSLFSGELAKNIQY